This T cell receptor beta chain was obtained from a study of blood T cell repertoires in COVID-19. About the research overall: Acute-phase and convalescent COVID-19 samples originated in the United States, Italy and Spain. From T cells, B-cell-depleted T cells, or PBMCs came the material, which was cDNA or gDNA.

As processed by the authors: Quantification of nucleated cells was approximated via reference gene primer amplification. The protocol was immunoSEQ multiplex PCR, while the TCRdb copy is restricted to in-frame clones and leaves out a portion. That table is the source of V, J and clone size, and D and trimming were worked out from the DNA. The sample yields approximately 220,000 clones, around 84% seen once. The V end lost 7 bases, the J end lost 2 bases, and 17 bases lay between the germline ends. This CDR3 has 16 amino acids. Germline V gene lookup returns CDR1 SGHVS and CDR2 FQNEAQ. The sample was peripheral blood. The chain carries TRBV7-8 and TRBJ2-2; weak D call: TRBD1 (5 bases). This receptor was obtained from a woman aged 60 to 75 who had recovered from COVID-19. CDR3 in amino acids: CASTRTRQGNTGELFF. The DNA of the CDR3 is TGTGCCAGCACCAGAACCCGCCAGGGTAACACCGGGGAGCTGTTTTTT.